This T cell receptor (beta chain) was identified in a study of regulatory T cells in long-lasting Graves disease. The study's findings and limits: Segments TRBV28, TRBJ1-2 and TRBJ2-5 showed preferential usage in persistent disease. Thyroid tissue was not studied; only peripheral blood was.

CDR1 SGHTA and CDR2 FQGNSA come from the germline V gene. The CDR3 is made up of 14 amino acids. V lost 5 bases, J lost 2 bases, and 12 bases lay in between. iRepertoire HTBI primers and Arm-PCR of CDR3 regions built TCR beta libraries. TCRdb passed the multiplex PCR reads through MiXCR, listing each CDR3 protein once. The sample holds around 400,000 distinct CDR3 sequences, 21% seen once. To note about this clonotype: Its antigen is unknown.

The time point denotes: persistent/refractory GD, antithyroid drugs over 5 years with positive TRAb. PBMC-extracted RNA yielded the TCR library. Under American Thyroid Association guidelines, Graves' disease was diagnosed. The source material was peripheral blood mononuclear cells (PBMCs), sampled when the disease was refractory, from a patient treated with antithyroid drugs. The chain combines TRBV7-2 with TRBJ1-1, with a weak D call TRBD1 (5 bases). This receptor was identified in a female donor with Graves disease. The CDR3 sequence: CASSNPGGNTEAFF. CDR3 sequence (DNA): TGTGCCAGCAGCAACCCGGGGGGAAACACTGAAGCTTTCTTT.